This T cell receptor (beta chain) was captured by sequencing in a study of blood T cell repertoires in COVID-19. Turning to the study itself: The United States, Italy and Spain provided the acute and convalescent COVID-19 samples. PBMCs, B-cell-depleted T cells, or T cells were the source of the cDNA or gDNA that made up the material.

This clone was counted a few times. Assignment of participants to cohorts was predicated upon participant-reported clinical history. Libraries were prepared by immunoSEQ multiplex PCR; TCRdb keeps only in-frame clonotypes and omits some of them. Found here are around 300,000 clones, 88% of them singletons; the top ten hold less than 3%. Trimming removed 10 bases at V and 8 bases at J, with 26 bases between. Germline values: CDR1 WNHNN, CDR2 SYGVQD (reference sequence). The CDR3 sequence is 16 residues long. Material for sequencing was PBMCs or T cells enriched from blood (not recorded which). The V call is TRBV10-1, the J call TRBJ1-4, with TRBD1 as a possible D gene (6 bases). This sequence originates from a woman aged 45-65 years who had recovered from COVID-19. The chain's CDR3 is CANPRDGTQTEEKLFF. CDR3 nucleotide sequence: TGCGCCAACCCACGGGACGGGACACAAACGGAAGAAAAACTGTTTTTT.